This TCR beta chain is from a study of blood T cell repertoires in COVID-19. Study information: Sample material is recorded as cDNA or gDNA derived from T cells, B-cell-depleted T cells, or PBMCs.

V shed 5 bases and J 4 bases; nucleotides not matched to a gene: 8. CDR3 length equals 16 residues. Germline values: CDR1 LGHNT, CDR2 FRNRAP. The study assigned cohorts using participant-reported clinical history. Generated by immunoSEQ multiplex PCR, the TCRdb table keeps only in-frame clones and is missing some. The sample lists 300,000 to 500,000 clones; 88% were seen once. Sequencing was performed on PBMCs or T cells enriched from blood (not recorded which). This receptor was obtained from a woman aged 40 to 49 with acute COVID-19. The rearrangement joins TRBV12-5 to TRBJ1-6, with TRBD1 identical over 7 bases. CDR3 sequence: CASGPRDSPYNSPLHF. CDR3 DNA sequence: TGTGCTAGTGGTCCCCGGGACAGTCCTTATAATTCACCCCTCCACTTT.